This T cell receptor beta chain was identified in a study of blood T cells in healthy people across ages (dated by TCRdb to the mid-2010s). Background for the entire study: Template switching captured roughly one uniquely barcoded TCR beta cDNA molecule per two T cells in model experiments. The study measured age-related changes in TCR beta repertoire diversity using deep sequencing normalized with unique cDNA molecular identifiers. The donors were divided into four age groups: young (average around 16 years), middle-aged (about 40), aged (about 60) and long-lived (about 79). To avoid experimental bias, donors of different ages were randomly spread across the sequencing lanes. For two donors (one aged 18 to 29 and one aged 80 or older), the study analyzed two additional independent replicas of 1 million unique cDNA reads from the same blood draw.

Concerning this clonotype: This clone's antigen is unknown. Base qualities are missing; no much larger clone stands one base away.

Donors were approximately 42 systemically healthy Caucasian individuals from Russia aged roughly 6 to 90 years. Ten milliliters of peripheral blood were drawn from each donor into EDTA-treated Vacutainer tubes. PBMCs were isolated by Ficoll-Paque density-gradient centrifugation, with at least 6 million obtained per sample. Trizol reagent was used to extract total RNA from the PBMCs, yielding at least 5.5 micrograms per sample. For every donor, an aliquot of PBMCs went through flow cytometry to measure the percentages of naive CD45RAhigh/CD27high T cells. Measured from the cysteine to the phenylalanine, the CDR3 is 13 residues long. The entry retains the CDR3 DNA only, 39 bases that are in frame from base 1. The germline V gene specifies MGHRA as CDR1 and YSYEKL as CDR2. The V end loses 3 bases and the J end loses 4 bases, and a stretch of 9 bases separates them. General conclusions and limits of the study: A strong correlation was found between observed TCR beta diversity and the percentage of naive T cells measured by flow cytometry. The long-lived group showed more naive CD4+ T cells, fewer expanded clones and increased TCR diversity than the aged group, suggesting age selection. Estimates of total diversity from one million sequenced T cells were regarded as lower bounds and underestimates. Because donor CMV infection status was unknown, age-related changes in expanded clonotypes were potentially confounded. Conclusive comparison of naive and antigen-experienced compartments was prevented by the profiling of bulk unsorted PBMCs. As age increased, observed TCR beta diversity per million T cells dropped in a roughly linear way, and a significant reduction was already evident by age around 41.

Library construction relied on 5' RACE. TCRdb shows the sequencer as Illumina HiSeq 2500. A second PCR of about 7 to 12 cycles was run with a J-beta primer mix and a sample-barcoded 5' primer. A unique molecular identifier was introduced onto each TCR beta cDNA molecule by a template-switch 5' adaptor carrying 12 random nucleotides. Each sample yielded at least 2.5 million CDR3-containing paired-end reads. First-strand cDNA synthesis was performed from all RNA using the Mint cDNA synthesis kit, with priming by a TRBC-specific oligonucleotide. After uracil-DNA glycosylase treatment, a first 18-cycle PCR used universal primers M1SS and BC2_uni_R on all cDNA. The authors' analysis ran thus. For normalization, 1 million high-quality reads, each with a distinct molecular identifier, were randomly selected from each sample. Instead of being binned into consensus sequences, reads that shared molecular identifiers were thrown out. CDR3 identification, clonotype clustering and error correction used MiTCR with a Q25 quality threshold and the strictest error-elimination algorithm. A nonparametric unseen species model with Euler transformation was used to estimate a lower bound on total TCR beta diversity. In-frame beta chains were kept once TCRdb had trimmed the public reads at Q25 with fastp and called clones with MiXCR. Each CDR3 protein gets just one entry, which takes the most common genes and DNA from the rows behind it. TCRdb, rather than the study authors, made the V and J calls. This sample is represented by about 670,000 distinct CDR3 sequences; over 40% of them were singletons. The ten largest clones take up around an eighth of the sample.

Sequencing was done on a sample of blood. The clonotype originates from a woman older than 75 in good health. Rearrangement joined TRBV4-1 to TRBJ2-5, with the identity of the D gene unclear. The bases are TGCGCCAGCAGCCAGCAGCGCGGAGAGACCCAGTACTTC. Its protein is CASSQQRGETQYF.